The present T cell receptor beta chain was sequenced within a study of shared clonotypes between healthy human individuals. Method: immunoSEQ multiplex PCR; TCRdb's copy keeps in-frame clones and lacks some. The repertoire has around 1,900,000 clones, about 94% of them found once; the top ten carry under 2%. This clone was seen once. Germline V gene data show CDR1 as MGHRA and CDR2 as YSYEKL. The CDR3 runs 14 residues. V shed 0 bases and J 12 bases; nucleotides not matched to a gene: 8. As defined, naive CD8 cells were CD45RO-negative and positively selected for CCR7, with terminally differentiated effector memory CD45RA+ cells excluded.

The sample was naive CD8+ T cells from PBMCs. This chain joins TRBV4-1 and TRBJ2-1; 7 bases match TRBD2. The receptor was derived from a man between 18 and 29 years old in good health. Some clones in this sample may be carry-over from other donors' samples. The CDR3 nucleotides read TGCGCCAGCAGCCAAGACCGGACTAGGCTTGTGCAGTTCTTC. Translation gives CASSQDRTRLVQFF.